The TCR beta chain described here comes from a study of cytomegalovirus exposure and HLA in healthy donors. Concerning this clone: Its antigen is unknown.

Study outcomes and limitations: The availability of immune exposure information extended only to CMV serostatus. HLA restriction was apparent for most CMV-associated TCR beta chains in a later analysis.

Researchers ran the PCR with 60 Vbeta and 13 Jbeta primers. The protocol was immunoSEQ multiplex PCR, while the TCRdb copy is restricted to in-frame clones and leaves out a portion. The sample lists under 200,000 clones; approximately 82% were seen once. Germline V lookup: CDR1 WSHSY, CDR2 SAAADI. V gave up 7 bases and J gave up 0 bases, with 12 bases separating them. This CDR3 comprises 14 residues. This clonotype was sampled from a young woman in good health and CMV-seronegative. The chain carries TRBV10-2 and TRBJ1-1; tentative D call: TRBD1 (6 bases). Sequencing used PBMCs. The CDR3 spells CASMGGGLNTEAFF. CDR3 nucleotides: TGCGCCAGCATGGGGGGGGGCTTGAACACTGAAGCTTTCTTT.